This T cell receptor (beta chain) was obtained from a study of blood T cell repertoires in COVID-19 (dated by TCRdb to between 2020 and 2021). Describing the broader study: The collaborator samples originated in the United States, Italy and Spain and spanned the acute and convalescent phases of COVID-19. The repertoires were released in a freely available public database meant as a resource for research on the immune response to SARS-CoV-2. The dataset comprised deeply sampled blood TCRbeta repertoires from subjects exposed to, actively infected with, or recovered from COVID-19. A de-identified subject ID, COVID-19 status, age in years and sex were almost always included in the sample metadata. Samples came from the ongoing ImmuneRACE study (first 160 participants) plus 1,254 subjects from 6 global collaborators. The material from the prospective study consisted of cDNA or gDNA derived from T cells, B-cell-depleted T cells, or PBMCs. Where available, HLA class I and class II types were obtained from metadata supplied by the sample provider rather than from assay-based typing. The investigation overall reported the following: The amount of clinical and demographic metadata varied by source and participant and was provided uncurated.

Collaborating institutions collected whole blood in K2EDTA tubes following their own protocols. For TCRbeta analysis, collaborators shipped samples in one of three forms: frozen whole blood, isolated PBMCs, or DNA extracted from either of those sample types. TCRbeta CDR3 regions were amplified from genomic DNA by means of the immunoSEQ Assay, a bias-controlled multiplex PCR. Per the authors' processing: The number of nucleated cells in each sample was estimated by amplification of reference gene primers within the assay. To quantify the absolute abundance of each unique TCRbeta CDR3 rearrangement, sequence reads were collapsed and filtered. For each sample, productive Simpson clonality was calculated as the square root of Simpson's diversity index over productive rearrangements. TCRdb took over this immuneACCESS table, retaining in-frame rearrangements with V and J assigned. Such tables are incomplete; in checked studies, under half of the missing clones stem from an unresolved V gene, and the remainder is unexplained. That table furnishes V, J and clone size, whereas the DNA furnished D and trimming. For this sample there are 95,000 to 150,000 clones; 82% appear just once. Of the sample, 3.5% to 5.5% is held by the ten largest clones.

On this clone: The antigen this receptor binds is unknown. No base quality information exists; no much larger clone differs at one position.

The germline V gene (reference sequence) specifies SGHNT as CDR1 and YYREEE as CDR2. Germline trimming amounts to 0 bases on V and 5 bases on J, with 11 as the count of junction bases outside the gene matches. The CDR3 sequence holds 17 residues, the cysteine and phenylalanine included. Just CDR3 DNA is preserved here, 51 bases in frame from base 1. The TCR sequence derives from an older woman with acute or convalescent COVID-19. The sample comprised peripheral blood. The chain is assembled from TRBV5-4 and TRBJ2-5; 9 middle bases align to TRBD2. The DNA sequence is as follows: TGTGCCAGCAGCTTGGCTGGGCTAGCGGGGCCCGGGGAGACCCAGTACTTC. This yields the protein CASSLAGLAGPGETQYF.